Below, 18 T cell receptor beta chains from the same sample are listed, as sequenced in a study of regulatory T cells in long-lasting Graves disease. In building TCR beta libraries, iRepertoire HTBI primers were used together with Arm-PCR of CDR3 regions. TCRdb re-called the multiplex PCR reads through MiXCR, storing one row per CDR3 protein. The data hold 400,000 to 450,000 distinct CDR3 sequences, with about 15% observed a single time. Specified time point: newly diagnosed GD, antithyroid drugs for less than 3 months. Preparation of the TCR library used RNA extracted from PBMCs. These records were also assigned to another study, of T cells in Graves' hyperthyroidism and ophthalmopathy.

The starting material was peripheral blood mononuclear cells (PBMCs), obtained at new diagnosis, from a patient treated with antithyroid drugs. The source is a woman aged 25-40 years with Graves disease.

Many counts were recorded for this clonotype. This CDR3 reads CASSLGQINYGYTF. The CDR3 nucleotides read TGTGCCAGCAGTCTAGGACAGATTAACTATGGCTACACCTTC. The chain couples TRBV12-3 or TRBV12-4 to TRBJ1-2, with TRBD1 as a possible D gene (6 bases). V was pared by 5 bases and J by 1 base, with 11 bases between. The CDR3 covers 14 residues.

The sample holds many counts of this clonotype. As DNA, the CDR3 is TGTGCCGCTGGACAGAGCAATCAGCCCCAGCATTTT. This codes for CAAGQSNQPQHF. The chain employs TRBV24-1 and TRBJ1-5; tentative D call: TRBD1 (6 bases). Germline assignment: CDR1 KGHDR and CDR2 SFDVKD. The V and J ends lost 12 bases and 1 base respectively, with 9 bases between them. The CDR3 extends over 12 amino acids.

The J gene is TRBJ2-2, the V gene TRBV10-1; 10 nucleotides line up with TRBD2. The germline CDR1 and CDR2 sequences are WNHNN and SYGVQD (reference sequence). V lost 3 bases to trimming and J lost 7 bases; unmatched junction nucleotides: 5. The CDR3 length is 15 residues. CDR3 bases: TGCGCCAGCAGTGATGGGGTAGCGGGAGGCGGGGAGCTGTTTTTT. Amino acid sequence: CASSDGVAGGGELFF.

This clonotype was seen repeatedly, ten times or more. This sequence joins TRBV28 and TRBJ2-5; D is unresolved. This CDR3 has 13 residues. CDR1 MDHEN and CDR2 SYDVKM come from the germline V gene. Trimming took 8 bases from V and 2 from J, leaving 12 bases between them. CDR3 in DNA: TGTGCCAGCCGACGTTACCCTCAAGAGACCCAGTACTTC. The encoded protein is CASRRYPQETQYF.

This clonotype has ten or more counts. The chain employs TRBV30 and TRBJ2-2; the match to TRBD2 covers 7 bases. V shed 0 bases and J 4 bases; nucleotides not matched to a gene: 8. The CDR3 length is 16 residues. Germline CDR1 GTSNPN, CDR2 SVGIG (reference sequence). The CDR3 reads CAWSVLGGSGTGELFF. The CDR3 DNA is TGTGCCTGGAGTGTACTGGGCGGGAGTGGCACCGGGGAGCTGTTTTTT.

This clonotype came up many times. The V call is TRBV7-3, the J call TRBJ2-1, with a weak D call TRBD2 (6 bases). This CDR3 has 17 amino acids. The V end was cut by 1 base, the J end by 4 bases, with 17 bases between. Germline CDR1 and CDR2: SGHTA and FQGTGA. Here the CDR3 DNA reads TGTGCCAGCAGCTTAAATGGGCGGGGTTACGAGTACAATGAGCAGTTCTTC. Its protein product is CASSLNGRGYEYNEQFF. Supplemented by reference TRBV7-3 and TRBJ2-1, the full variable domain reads GAGVSQTPSNKVTEKGKYVELRCDPISGHTALYWYRQSLGQGPEFLIYFQGTGAADDSGLPNDRFFAVRPEGSVSTLKIQRTERGDSAVYLCASSLNGRGYEYNEQFFGPGTRLTVL.

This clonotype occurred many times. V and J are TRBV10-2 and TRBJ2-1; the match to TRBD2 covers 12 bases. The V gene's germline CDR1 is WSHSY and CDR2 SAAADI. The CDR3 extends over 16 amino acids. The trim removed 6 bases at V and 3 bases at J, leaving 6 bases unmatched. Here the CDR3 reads CASREGLAGLYNEQFF. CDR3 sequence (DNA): TGCGCCAGCAGGGAGGGACTAGCGGGCCTCTACAATGAGCAGTTCTTC.

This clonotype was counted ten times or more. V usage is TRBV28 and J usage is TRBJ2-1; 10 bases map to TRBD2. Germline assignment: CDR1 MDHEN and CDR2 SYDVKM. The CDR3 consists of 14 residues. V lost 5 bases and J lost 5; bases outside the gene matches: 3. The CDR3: CASSRTSGNNEQFF. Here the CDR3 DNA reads TGTGCCAGCAGTAGGACTAGCGGAAACAATGAGCAGTTCTTC.

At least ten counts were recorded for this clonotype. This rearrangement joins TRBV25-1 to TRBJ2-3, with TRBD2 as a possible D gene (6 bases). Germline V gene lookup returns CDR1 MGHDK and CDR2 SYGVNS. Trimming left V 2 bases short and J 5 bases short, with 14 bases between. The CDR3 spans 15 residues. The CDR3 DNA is TGTGCCAGCAGTGAAGGGCCAGGGAGGCGAGATACGCAGTATTTT. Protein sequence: CASSEGPGRRDTQYF.

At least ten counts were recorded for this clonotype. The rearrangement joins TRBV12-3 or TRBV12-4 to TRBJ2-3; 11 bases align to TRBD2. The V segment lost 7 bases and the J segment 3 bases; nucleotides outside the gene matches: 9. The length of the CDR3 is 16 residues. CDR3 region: CASTPASGRKTDTQYF. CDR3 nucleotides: TGTGCCAGCACTCCGGCTAGCGGGAGGAAGACAGATACGCAGTATTTT.

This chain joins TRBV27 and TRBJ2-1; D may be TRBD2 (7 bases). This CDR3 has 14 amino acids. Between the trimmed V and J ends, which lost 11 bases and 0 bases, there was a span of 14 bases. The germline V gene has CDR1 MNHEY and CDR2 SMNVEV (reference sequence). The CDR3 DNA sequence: TGTGCCGCAAGGGGGGGGAGCTCCTACAATGAGCAGTTCTTC. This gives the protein CAARGGSSYNEQFF.

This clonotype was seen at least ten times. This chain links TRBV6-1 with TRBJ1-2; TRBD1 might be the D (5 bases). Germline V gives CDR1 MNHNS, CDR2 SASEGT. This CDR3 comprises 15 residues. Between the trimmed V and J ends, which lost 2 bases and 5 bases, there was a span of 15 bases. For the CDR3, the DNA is TGTGCCAGCAGTGAACTAGGTGGGACGACTTATGGCTACACCTTC. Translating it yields CASSELGGTTYGYTF.

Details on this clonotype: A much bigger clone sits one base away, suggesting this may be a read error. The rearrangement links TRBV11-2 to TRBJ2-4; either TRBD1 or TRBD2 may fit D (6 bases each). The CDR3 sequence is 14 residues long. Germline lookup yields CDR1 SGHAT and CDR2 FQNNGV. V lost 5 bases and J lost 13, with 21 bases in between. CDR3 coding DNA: TGTGCCAGCAGCCTTCCGGGGGCGTGGAATGAGCAGTACTTC. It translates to CASSLPGAWNEQYF.

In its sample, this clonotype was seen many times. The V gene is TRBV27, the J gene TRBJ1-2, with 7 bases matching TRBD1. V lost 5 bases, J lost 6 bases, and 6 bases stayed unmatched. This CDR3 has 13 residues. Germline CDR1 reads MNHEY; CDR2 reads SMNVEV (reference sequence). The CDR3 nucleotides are TGTGCCAGCAGTCCCCCCGGGACAGATGGCTACACCTTC. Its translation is CASSPPGTDGYTF.

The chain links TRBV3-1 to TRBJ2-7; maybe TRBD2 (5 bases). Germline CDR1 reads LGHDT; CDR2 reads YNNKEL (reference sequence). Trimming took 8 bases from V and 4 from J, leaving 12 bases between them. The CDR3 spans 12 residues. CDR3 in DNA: TGTGCCAGCCAAAACCGGGGATACGAGCAGTACTTC. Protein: CASQNRGYEQYF.

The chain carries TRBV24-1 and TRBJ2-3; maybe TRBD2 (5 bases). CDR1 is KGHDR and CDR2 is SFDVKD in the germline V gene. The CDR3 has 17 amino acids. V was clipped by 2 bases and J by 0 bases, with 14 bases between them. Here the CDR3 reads CATSDWGGSPSTDTQYF. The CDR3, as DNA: TGTGCCACCAGTGATTGGGGTGGGAGCCCTAGCACAGATACGCAGTATTTT.

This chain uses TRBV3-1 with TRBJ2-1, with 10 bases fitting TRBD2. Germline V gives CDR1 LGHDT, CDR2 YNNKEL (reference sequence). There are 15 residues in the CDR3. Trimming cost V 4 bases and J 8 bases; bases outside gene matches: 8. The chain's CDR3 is CASSLTTSGIYEQFF. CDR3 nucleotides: TGTGCCAGCAGCCTCACTACTAGCGGGATCTATGAGCAGTTCTTC.

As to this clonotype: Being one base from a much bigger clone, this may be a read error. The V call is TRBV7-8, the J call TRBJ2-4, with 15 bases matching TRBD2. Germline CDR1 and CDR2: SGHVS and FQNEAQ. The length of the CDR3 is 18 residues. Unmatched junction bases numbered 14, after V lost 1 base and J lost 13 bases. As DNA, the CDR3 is TGTGCCAGCAGCTTAGACCCCCGGGGGACTAGCGGGAGGAATGAGCAGTACTTC. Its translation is CASSLDPRGTSGRNEQYF.